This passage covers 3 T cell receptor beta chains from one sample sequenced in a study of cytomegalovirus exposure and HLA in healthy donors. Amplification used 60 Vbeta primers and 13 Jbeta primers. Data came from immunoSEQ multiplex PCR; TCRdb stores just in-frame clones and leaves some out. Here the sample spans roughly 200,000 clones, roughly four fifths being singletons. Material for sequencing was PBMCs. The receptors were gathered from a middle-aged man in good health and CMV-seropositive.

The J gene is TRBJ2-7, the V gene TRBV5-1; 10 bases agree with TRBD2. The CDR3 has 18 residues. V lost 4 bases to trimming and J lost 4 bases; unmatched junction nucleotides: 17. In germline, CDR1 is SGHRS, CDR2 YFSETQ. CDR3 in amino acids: CASSEPRPSSGGFYEQYF. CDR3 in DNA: TGCGCCAGCAGCGAGCCGCGACCTTCTAGCGGGGGTTTTTACGAGCAGTACTTC.

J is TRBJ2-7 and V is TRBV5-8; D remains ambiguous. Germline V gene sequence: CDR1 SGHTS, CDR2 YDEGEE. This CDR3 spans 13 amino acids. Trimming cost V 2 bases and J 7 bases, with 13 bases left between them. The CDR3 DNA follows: TGTGCCAGCAGCTTACTGGGCCGTAGGGAGCAGTACTTC. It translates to CASSLLGRREQYF.

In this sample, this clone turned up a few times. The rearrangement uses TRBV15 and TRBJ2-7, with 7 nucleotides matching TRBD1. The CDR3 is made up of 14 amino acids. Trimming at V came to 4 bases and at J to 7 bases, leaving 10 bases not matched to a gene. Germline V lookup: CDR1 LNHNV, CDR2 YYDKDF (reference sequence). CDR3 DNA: TGTGCCACCAGCACGGGGACAGTGAGGGGGGAGCAGTACTTC. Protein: CATSTGTVRGEQYF.